The 24 T cell receptor beta chains presented below share a single source sample, sequenced in a study of blood T cell repertoires in COVID-19. Sequencing used immunoSEQ multiplex PCR; TCRdb keeps in-frame clones, though not all of them. The table shows approximately 77,000 clones, with about 82% occurring only once. Material: peripheral blood. These receptors were obtained from a woman in her sixties or seventies with acute or convalescent COVID-19.

The table lists this clone with a few counts. The DNA of the CDR3 is TGTGCCAGCAGAGGAACCGGGACTAGCGGGGGAAGGACCGGGGAGCTGTTTTTT. Protein: CASRGTGTSGGRTGELFF. The J gene is TRBJ2-2, the V gene TRBV5-4; 14 positions agree with TRBD2. The CDR3 extends over 18 amino acids. V lost 5 bases and J lost 5; bases outside the gene matches: 11. Germline values: CDR1 SGHNT, CDR2 YYREEE (reference sequence).

The chain combines TRBV11-2 with TRBJ1-2; TRBD1 matches at 8 bases. Looked up from germline, CDR1 is SGHAT and CDR2 is FQNNGV. The CDR3 totals 11 residues. Trimming cost V 8 bases and J 8 bases; bases outside gene matches: 4. The CDR3 loop is CASLDRGGYTF. Written as DNA, the CDR3 is TGTGCCAGCCTCGACAGGGGAGGCTACACCTTC.

V gene TRBV4-2 combines with J gene TRBJ2-3; 9 nucleotides match TRBD2. CDR1 is LGHNA, CDR2 YNFKEQ, per germline. V shed 0 bases and J 1 base; nucleotides not matched to a gene: 8. This CDR3 is built from 18 residues. CDR3 in amino acids: CASSQDKEAGGGTDTQYF. CDR3 in DNA: TGTGCCAGCAGCCAAGATAAGGAAGCGGGGGGAGGCACAGATACGCAGTATTTT.

J is TRBJ1-3 and V is TRBV29-1; 7 nucleotides line up with TRBD1. Losses at the gene ends were 7 bases for V and 0 bases for J; bases not matched to a gene: 6. The germline CDR1 and CDR2 sequences are SQVTM and ANQGSEA. This CDR3 is 14 amino acids long. CDR3 sequence reads: CSAGGPSSGNTIYF. Written as DNA, the CDR3 is TGCAGCGCAGGGGGACCGAGCTCTGGAAACACCATATATTTT.

There are many counts of this clone. V is TRBV5-4 and J is TRBJ2-3; tentatively, D is TRBD1 (6 bases). Trimming removed 1 base at V and 0 bases at J, with 9 bases between. From germline, CDR1 is SGHNT and CDR2 YYREEE (reference sequence). The CDR3 totals 15 residues. DNA for the CDR3: TGTGCCAGCAGCTTGACAGGGCAAAGCACAGATACGCAGTATTTT. Its translation is CASSLTGQSTDTQYF.

The V and J genes are TRBV19 and TRBJ2-1, with a possible D match to TRBD1 (6 bases). This CDR3 has 14 residues. Germline CDR1 LNHDA, CDR2 SQIVND (reference sequence). The V gene lost 4 bases and the J gene lost 4 bases, with 11 bases spanning the gap. This chain's CDR3 is CASSTDRTYNEQFF. For the CDR3, the DNA is TGTGCCAGTAGTACCGACAGGACTTACAATGAGCAGTTCTTC. The full variable domain, completed using reference TRBV19 and TRBJ2-1, is DGGITQSPKYLFRKEGQNVTLSCEQNLNHDAMYWYRQDPGQGLRLIYYSQIVNDFQKGDIAEGYSVSREKKESFPLTVTSAQKNPTAFYLCASSTDRTYNEQFFGPGTRLTVL.

The V gene is TRBV9, the J gene TRBJ1-2, with D possibly being TRBD1 (6 bases). The CDR3 runs 16 residues. V was shortened by 3 bases and J by 3 bases, with 18 bases between the two germline ends. Germline values: CDR1 SGDLS, CDR2 YYNGEE. The CDR3 region is CASSDGSVGTYYGYTF. DNA of the CDR3: TGTGCCAGCAGCGACGGCTCCGTCGGGACATACTATGGCTACACCTTC.

This rearrangement joins TRBV9 to TRBJ2-5; 10 positions match TRBD1. With 0 bases clipped from V and 1 base from J, the junction kept 6 bases outside the gene matches. Germline lookup yields CDR1 SGDLS and CDR2 YYNGEE. The CDR3 consists of 17 residues. CDR3 sequence: CASSVEGTGATQETQYF. The CDR3 DNA follows: TGTGCCAGCAGCGTAGAAGGGACAGGGGCGACCCAAGAGACCCAGTACTTC.

The V gene is TRBV5-4, the J gene TRBJ1-1; 7 nucleotides align to TRBD1. The V gene end was trimmed by 0 bases and the J gene end by 5 bases; junction bases not matched to a gene: 7. The CDR3 is made up of 15 amino acids. Looked up from germline, CDR1 is SGHNT and CDR2 is YYREEE (reference sequence). The DNA of the CDR3 is TGTGCCAGCAGCTTGGGGGAAATACAGGGGACTGAAGCTTTCTTT. Amino acid sequence: CASSLGEIQGTEAFF.

In this sample, this clone turned up a few times. The chain uses TRBV2 and TRBJ1-5; D is ambiguous. V was shortened by 7 bases and J by 8 bases, with 15 bases between the two germline ends. This CDR3 contains 13 residues. CDR1 SNHLY and CDR2 FYNNEI come from the germline V gene. Written as DNA, the CDR3 is TGTGCCAGCACCCCCTCCCGCAGTGAGCCCCAGCATTTT. Its translation is CASTPSRSEPQHF. Complete variable domain (other parts from reference TRBV2 and TRBJ1-5): EPEVTQTPSHQVTQMGQEVILRCVPISNHLYFYWYRQILGQKVEFLVSFYNNEISEKSEIFDDQFSVERPDGSNFTLKIRSTKLEDSAMYFCASTPSRSEPQHFGDGTRLSIL.

The rearrangement links TRBV5-6 to TRBJ1-2, with 11 nucleotides matching TRBD1. Germline lookup yields CDR1 SGHDT and CDR2 YYEEEE. V lost 2 bases, J lost 3 bases, and 6 bases stayed unmatched. The CDR3 is 16 residues long. The CDR3 here is CASSLTAGQGDYGYTF. For the CDR3, the DNA is TGTGCCAGCAGCTTAACCGCGGGACAGGGGGACTATGGCTACACCTTC.

The chain employs TRBV24-1 and TRBJ1-5; the D is unclear. The CDR3 consists of 14 residues. V gave up 3 bases and J gave up 3 bases, with 8 bases separating them. The germline gives CDR1 KGHDR, CDR2 SFDVKD. CDR3 sequence reads: CATSDLDSNQPQHF. CDR3 sequence (DNA): TGTGCCACCAGTGATCTCGACTCCAATCAGCCCCAGCATTTT.

In its sample, this clone was seen once. V and J are TRBV2 and TRBJ1-5, with D possibly being TRBD1 (5 bases). Deletions cut 6 bases from V and 3 bases from J, with 12 bases between. CDR3 length: 14 amino acids. Germline V gives CDR1 SNHLY, CDR2 FYNNEI. CDR3 DNA sequence: TGTGCCAGCAGGCACGACAGCTTCAATCAGCCCCAGCATTTT. This translates into CASRHDSFNQPQHF.

V is TRBV28 and J is TRBJ1-1; D gene uncertain. The CDR3 length is 14 residues. Germline V gene lookup returns CDR1 MDHEN and CDR2 SYDVKM. V was cut by 5 bases and J by 2 bases, with 12 bases left in between. Here the CDR3 reads CASSPRVLNTEAFF. The CDR3 DNA sequence: TGTGCCAGCAGTCCCCGGGTCCTCAACACTGAAGCTTTCTTT. Variable domain in full (rest from reference TRBV28 and TRBJ1-1): DVKVTQSSRYLVKRTGEKVFLECVQDMDHENMFWYRQDPGLGLRLIYFSYDVKMKEKGDIPEGYSVSREKKERFSLILESASTNQTSMYLCASSPRVLNTEAFFGQGTRLTVV.

This rearrangement joins TRBV3-1 (or the pseudogene TRBV3-2) to TRBJ1-6, with D possibly being TRBD1 (5 bases). V was clipped by 3 bases and J by 7 bases, with 10 bases between them. CDR1 and CDR2 from the germline V gene are LGHDT and YNNKEL (reference sequence). The CDR3 is 14 residues long. CDR3 nucleotides: TGTGCCAGCAGCCAGGGGGGGTCAAATTCACCCCTCCACTTT. This sequence encodes CASSQGGSNSPLHF.

The chain has TRBV5-8 and TRBJ1-1; 9 bases match TRBD1. The CDR3 sequence is 14 residues long. Germline-derived CDR1 and CDR2 are SGHTS and YDEGEE. Germline trimming cut 4 bases from V and 5 bases from J; bases unmatched to any gene: 6. The CDR3 DNA sequence: TGTGCCAGCAGCCGGACAGGGGCCGGGACTGAAGCTTTCTTT. Protein sequence: CASSRTGAGTEAFF. The full variable domain, its missing parts supplied by reference TRBV5-8 and TRBJ1-1, is EAGVTQSPTHLIKTRGQQATLRCSPISGHTSVYWYQQALGLGLQFLLWYDEGEERNRGNFPPRFSGRQFPNYSSELNVNALELEDSALYLCASSRTGAGTEAFFGQGTRLTVV.

The rearrangement uses TRBV4-3 and TRBJ2-1, with 9 bases identical to TRBD1. The CDR3 extends over 15 amino acids. Germline V CDR1 and CDR2: LGHNA, YSLEER. The V gene end was trimmed by 4 bases and the J gene end by 8 bases; junction bases not matched to a gene: 9. The chain's CDR3 is CASSPQGARADEQFF. The CDR3 DNA sequence: TGCGCCAGCAGCCCACAGGGGGCGCGGGCAGATGAGCAGTTCTTC.

This rearrangement joins TRBV24-1 to TRBJ2-3; TRBD2 might be the D (6 bases). Germline V lookup: CDR1 KGHDR, CDR2 SFDVKD. The ends were cut back, 1 base at V and 4 bases at J, with 20 bases in the middle. This CDR3 has 18 amino acids. The CDR3 spells CATSDFGGAGSLPDTQYF. DNA for the CDR3: TGTGCCACCAGTGATTTCGGCGGGGCAGGTTCTTTACCAGATACGCAGTATTTT.

The sample holds one count of this clone. The chain links TRBV2 to TRBJ1-1, with D possibly being TRBD1 (5 bases). CDR1 is SNHLY, CDR2 FYNNEI, per germline. The V gene lost 8 bases and the J gene lost 8 bases, with 12 bases spanning the gap. This CDR3 spans 11 amino acids. CDR3 sequence: CASARQTEAFF. The CDR3 coding sequence is TGTGCCAGCGCGAGACAGACCGAAGCTTTCTTT.

V is TRBV19 and J is TRBJ1-2; TRBD1 aligns across 10 bases. The ends lost 0 bases at V and 7 bases at J; junction bases unmatched: 8. Per germline, CDR1 LNHDA and CDR2 SQIVND (reference sequence). The CDR3 has 16 amino acids. CDR3 DNA sequence: TGTGCCAGTAGTATAGATCGGGGACAGGGGACGTCTGGCTACACCTTC. It yields the protein CASSIDRGQGTSGYTF.

CDR3 sequence (DNA): TGTGCCAGCAGCGCACTCGGCTTTGGTACCGGAGAGGGCTACGAGCAGTACTTC. This codes for CASSALGFGTGEGYEQYF. The chain joins TRBV7-2 to TRBJ2-7; a possible D gene is TRBD2 (5 bases). The CDR3 length is 18 residues. V lost 5 bases to trimming and J lost 3 bases, with 26 bases between them. Germline V lookup: CDR1 SGHTA, CDR2 FQGNSA.

This clone was observed once. The chain links TRBV29-1 to TRBJ1-1; D might be TRBD1 (6 bases). V was cut by 7 bases and J by 1 base, with 10 bases left in between. Germline CDR1 is SQVTM and CDR2 is ANQGSEA. The CDR3 contains 12 residues. The CDR3 region has the DNA TGCAGCGCCTTGGGACAGAACACTGAAGCTTTCTTT. Protein: CSALGQNTEAFF.

The J gene is TRBJ2-1, the V gene TRBV4-1; TRBD2 aligns across 9 bases. The V segment lost 4 bases and the J segment 9 bases; nucleotides outside the gene matches: 4. This CDR3 is 13 amino acids long. Germline CDR1 reads MGHRA; CDR2 reads YSYEKL. As DNA, the CDR3 is TGCGCCAGCAGCCCCGGGACTAGCCCTGAGCAGTTCTTC. It yields the protein CASSPGTSPEQFF.

The V and J genes are TRBV12-3 or TRBV12-4 and TRBJ1-1, with D unresolved. The CDR3 has 11 residues. V dropped 3 bases and J dropped 5 bases, with 4 bases sitting between them. CDR3 loop: CASSLETEAFF. CDR3 coding DNA: TGTGCCAGCAGTTTGGAGACTGAAGCTTTCTTT.